The following is a TCR beta chain sequence with its context. What it recognizes is unknown. For the second PCR, which ran for 7 to 11 cycles, a sample-barcoded 5' primer and a J-beta primer mix were used. TCRdb fed the 5' RACE reads into MiXCR, producing one record per CDR3 protein. The sample has just under 900,000 distinct CDR3 sequences; 29% are singletons. Germline-derived CDR1 and CDR2 are DFQATT and SNEGSKA (reference sequence). The CDR3 contains 14 residues. J gave up 4 bases and V 3 bases, and 8 bases lay outside the gene matches. These data originate in a study of blood T cells in healthy people across ages. Study-wide context: Template-switching capture recovered about one barcoded beta molecule per two T cells. Study-level results: Unsorted PBMC material precluded a definitive naive versus antigen-experienced comparison. Roughly linearly, TCR beta diversity per million T cells fell as age increased. Donor CMV status was unknown, possibly confounding expanded clonotype changes.

This TCR was recovered from a woman older than 75 in good health. The chain is built from TRBV20-1 and TRBJ2-5; 7 bases fit TRBD2. Sequencing was done on a sample of blood. CDR3 DNA sequence: TGCAGTGCTAGGCCAACGGGAGGTACAGAGACCCAGTACTTC. It yields the protein CSARPTGGTETQYF.